What follows describes a single TCR beta chain. As yet, its antigen is unknown. These data belong to a study of graft-versus-host responses after intestinal transplantation. Across the study: Multivisceral, liver-intestinal, or isolated intestinal transplants were received by the recipients. Once they had received anti-thymocyte globulin induction, all recipients took tacrolimus and steroids for approximately 3 years.

Sequencing used immunoSEQ multiplex PCR; TCRdb keeps in-frame clones, though not all of them. The sample gives some 96,000 clones, roughly 87% of which show up once; around 0.95% is in the top ten. This TCR was recovered from a human donor who was the organ donor for an intestinal transplant. The sample in question was unstimulated CD4+ T cells sorted from spleen or lymph node cells, obtained before transplant.

Here the CDR3 reads CASSVDGAAGANVLTF. CDR3 bases: TGTGCCAGCAGCGTGGACGGAGCTGCCGGGGCCAACGTCCTGACTTTC. The chain carries TRBV7-3 and TRBJ2-6; D not certain. This CDR3 has 16 amino acids. CDR1 is SGHTA and CDR2 is FQGTGA in the germline V gene. The V end was cut by 5 bases, the J end by 4 bases, with 15 bases between. Looking up the rest from reference TRBV7-3 and TRBJ2-6 gives the full variable domain: GAGVSQTPSNKVTEKGKYVELRCDPISGHTALYWYRQSLGQGPEFLIYFQGTGAADDSGLPNDRFFAVRPEGSVSTLKIQRTERGDSAVYLCASSVDGAAGANVLTFGAGSRLTVL.